Below are 19 T cell receptor beta chains sequenced from a single sample in a study of spatial heterogeneity in lung cancer. Time point specified: sample taken at primary tumor resection. TCRdb re-derived calls from the 5' RACE reads in MiXCR, one entry per CDR3 protein. The repertoire holds approximately 25,000 distinct CDR3 sequences, with less than 3.5% as singletons. This specimen consisted of PBMCs, obtained at surgery. The receptors were sampled from a female donor with early-stage non-small cell lung cancer.

This clonotype occurred many times. The chain uses TRBV30 and TRBJ1-1; no definite D call. Trimming cost V 5 bases and J 0 bases, with 7 bases left between them. This CDR3 region has 12 residues. Germline V CDR1 and CDR2: GTSNPN, SVGIG (reference sequence). The CDR3 here is CAWSGMNTEAFF. CDR3 coding DNA: TGTGCCTGGTCAGGTATGAACACTGAAGCTTTCTTT. Drawing the rest from reference TRBV30 and TRBJ1-1, the complete variable domain is SQTIHQWPATLVQPVGSPLSLECTVEGTSNPNLYWYRQAAGRGLQLLFYSVGIGQISSEVPQNLSASRPQDRQFILSSKKLLLSDSGFYLCAWSGMNTEAFFGQGTRLTVV.

This clonotype was picked up many times. CDR3 amino acids: CASSYGGTGELFF. CDR3 DNA sequence: TGTGCCAGCAGTTACGGTGGGACCGGGGAGCTGTTTTTT. V is TRBV6-5 and J is TRBJ2-2; the D is unclear. V dropped 2 bases and J dropped 5 bases, with 6 bases sitting between them. From germline, CDR1 is MNHEY and CDR2 SVGAGI. The CDR3 has 13 amino acids.

This clonotype was seen repeatedly, ten times or more. The CDR3 nucleotides read TGTGCCAGCAGCGCTGGACAGGGGAACGGGGAGCTGTTTTTT. This translates into CASSAGQGNGELFF. This chain connects TRBV5-4 to TRBJ2-2; 9 nucleotides match TRBD1. The CDR3 covers 14 residues. V lost 4 bases and J lost 7; bases outside the gene matches: 5. The germline CDR1 and CDR2 sequences are SGHNT and YYREEE (reference sequence).

This clonotype came up many times. This chain's CDR3 is CSSKTGDEQFF. CDR3 DNA: TGCAGCTCGAAGACAGGGGACGAGCAGTTCTTC. The chain couples TRBV29-1 to TRBJ2-1; 8 bases are shared with TRBD1. With V trimmed by 8 bases and J by 10 bases, 7 bases remained unmatched. Germline loops: CDR1 SQVTM, CDR2 ANQGSEA. This CDR3 spans 11 amino acids.

This clonotype was counted many times. The V gene is TRBV20-1, the J gene TRBJ2-3; 10 bases map to TRBD1. The CDR3 spans 15 residues. The ends lost 5 bases at V and 1 base at J; junction bases unmatched: 6. Germline CDR1 and CDR2: DFQATT and SNEGSKA (reference sequence). For the CDR3, the DNA is TGCAGTGCTGGGGGGGACAGGGGAGGCACAGATACGCAGTATTTT. This translates into CSAGGDRGGTDTQYF.

Many counts were recorded for this clonotype. The J gene is TRBJ2-1, the V gene TRBV3-1; D remains ambiguous. The V end lost 2 bases, the J end lost 0 bases, and 8 bases lay between the germline ends. Looked up from germline, CDR1 is LGHDT and CDR2 is YNNKEL (reference sequence). CDR3 length: 15 residues. The CDR3 nucleotides are TGTGCCAGCAGCCAACCGATTAGCTCCTACAATGAGCAGTTCTTC. The encoded protein is CASSQPISSYNEQFF.

This clonotype was seen many times. The chain couples TRBV2 to TRBJ2-7; weak D call: TRBD2 (5 bases). Germline V lookup: CDR1 SNHLY, CDR2 FYNNEI. Trimming pared 7 bases from V and 7 bases from J, leaving 14 bases between. CDR3 size: 12 residues. This CDR3 reads CASTGDSWEQYF. As DNA, the CDR3 is TGTGCCAGCACCGGGGATAGTTGGGAGCAGTACTTC.

This clonotype was seen repeatedly, ten times or more. The V and J genes are TRBV2 and TRBJ2-7; D perhaps matches TRBD2 (6 bases). The CDR3 runs to 17 residues. V shed 7 bases and J shed 6 bases, with 28 bases lying between them. CDR1 and CDR2 (germline): SNHLY, FYNNEI. CDR3 DNA sequence: TGTGCCAGCACCTCACGGGGGACCCCCTTTAAGACGGTCGAGCAGTACTTC. Amino acids: CASTSRGTPFKTVEQYF.

This clonotype was seen many times. The chain recombines TRBV4-1 with TRBJ2-1; 9 bases map to TRBD1. The V gene's germline CDR1 is MGHRA and CDR2 YSYEKL. The CDR3 length is 14 residues. Germline trimming cut 8 bases from V and 14 bases from J; bases unmatched to any gene: 16. CDR3 in DNA: TGCGCCAGCCGGCAACCGGGACAGGGCCCACCCGAGTTCTTC. Its translation: CASRQPGQGPPEFF.

V usage is TRBV28 and J usage is TRBJ1-2; 7 bases align to TRBD1. The CDR3 spans 15 residues. CDR1 and CDR2 (germline): MDHEN, SYDVKM. After removal of 3 bases from V and 4 bases from J, the junction contained 8 bases not matched to a gene. The chain's CDR3 is CASSFRRTGSYGYTF. CDR3 DNA sequence: TGTGCCAGCAGTTTCCGGCGGACAGGCTCCTATGGCTACACCTTC.

This clonotype was observed at least ten times. V gene TRBV29-1 combines with J gene TRBJ1-1, with D maybe TRBD1 (5 bases). Deletions cut 7 bases from V and 3 bases from J, with 27 bases between. Germline CDR1 SQVTM, CDR2 ANQGSEA. The CDR3 loop spans 17 amino acids. The CDR3 loop is CSGYSGTSRSRDTEAFF. The CDR3 DNA sequence: TGCAGCGGATACTCAGGGACTTCTCGGAGCCGGGACACTGAAGCTTTCTTT.

This clonotype was counted a few times. V is TRBV12-3 or TRBV12-4 and J is TRBJ2-1; D uncertain. The CDR3 spans 15 residues. V was cut by 7 bases and J by 3 bases, with 16 bases left in between. This chain's CDR3 is CASTLDTTGYNEQFF. CDR3 DNA sequence: TGTGCCAGCACCCTAGACACTACCGGCTACAATGAGCAGTTCTTC.

This clonotype has ten or more counts. J is TRBJ2-6 and V is TRBV10-3; D is unresolved. The CDR3 has 16 amino acids. Looked up from germline, CDR1 is ENHRY and CDR2 is SYGVKD. V lost 6 bases to trimming and J lost 0 bases, with 12 bases between them. The CDR3 loop is CAISGWSSSGANVLTF. The CDR3 DNA reads TGTGCCATCAGCGGTTGGTCAAGCTCTGGGGCCAACGTCCTGACTTTC.

This clonotype showed up many times. The chain links TRBV28 to TRBJ2-7; D may match TRBD1 or TRBD2 (5 bases each). CDR1 and CDR2 from the germline V gene are MDHEN and SYDVKM. Between the trimmed V and J ends, which lost 3 bases and 3 bases, there was a span of 15 bases. CDR3 length equals 15 residues. Here the CDR3 DNA reads TGTGCCAGCAGTTTTCTCTCTCAGGGAGTCTACGAGCAGTACTTC. It specifies CASSFLSQGVYEQYF. Full variable domain (remainder filled in from reference TRBV28 and TRBJ2-7): DVKVTQSSRYLVKRTGEKVFLECVQDMDHENMFWYRQDPGLGLRLIYFSYDVKMKEKGDIPEGYSVSREKKERFSLILESASTNQTSMYLCASSFLSQGVYEQYFGPGTRLTVT.

In this sample, this clonotype turned up many times. The V and J genes are TRBV9 and TRBJ2-2; D assignment may be TRBD1 or TRBD2 (5 bases each). CDR3 length: 14 amino acids. Trimming removed 1 base from V and 4 bases from J, with 8 bases in between. CDR1 and CDR2 (germline): SGDLS, YYNGEE. The CDR3 DNA reads TGTGCCAGCAGCGTATCTGGGGGCACCGGGGAGCTGTTTTTT. Translated, it gives CASSVSGGTGELFF. The variable domain in full, with the rest retrieved from reference TRBV9 and TRBJ2-2, is DSGVTQTPKHLITATGQRVTLRCSPRSGDLSVYWYQQSLDQGLQFLIQYYNGEERAKGNILERFSAQQFPDLHSELNLSSLELGDSALYFCASSVSGGTGELFFGEGSRLTVL.

This clonotype occurred many times. The chain combines TRBV27 with TRBJ2-3; TRBD1 matches at 10 bases. V lost 5 bases to trimming and J lost 3 bases; unmatched junction nucleotides: 8. Germline assignment: CDR1 MNHEY and CDR2 SMNVEV (reference sequence). This CDR3 comprises 16 residues. The chain's CDR3 is CASSRDRGRWTDTQYF. CDR3 nucleotide sequence: TGTGCCAGCAGTAGAGACAGGGGGCGCTGGACAGATACGCAGTATTTT.

This clonotype was found many times. The CDR3 protein is CASSQNGLAGNNEQFF. The CDR3, as DNA: TGTGCCAGCTCACAGAACGGACTAGCGGGGAACAATGAGCAGTTCTTC. The J gene is TRBJ2-1, the V gene TRBV18; the match to TRBD2 covers 12 bases. The CDR3 extends over 16 amino acids. Germline CDR1 KGHSH, CDR2 LQKENI. Trimming cost V 4 bases and J 5 bases; bases outside gene matches: 6.

The chain recombines TRBV12-3 or TRBV12-4 with TRBJ2-5; unclear D gene. The V end was cut by 0 bases, the J end by 4 bases, with 6 bases between. This CDR3 is built from 13 residues. The CDR3 region has the DNA TGTGCCAGCAGTTTAGCTGGGGTAGAGACCCAGTACTTC. As protein: CASSLAGVETQYF.

The sample holds many counts of this clonotype. V and J are TRBV27 and TRBJ2-7; 7 bases agree with TRBD2. The J segment lost 4 bases and the V segment lost 5 bases, leaving 5 bases of the junction unmatched. Germline V gene data show CDR1 as MNHEY and CDR2 as SMNVEV (reference sequence). This CDR3 is 13 amino acids long. The CDR3 DNA reads TGTGCCAGCAGTATCGGGAGGTGGTACGAGCAGTACTTC. It is translated as CASSIGRWYEQYF.